This T cell receptor (beta chain) was identified during a study of T cell responses to AZD1222 COVID-19 vaccine. Only in-frame clones appear in the TCRdb table, and some are missing; sequencing was by immunoSEQ multiplex PCR. The sample includes over 150,000 clones, 90% of them seen just once. Germline CDR1 is SEHNR and CDR2 is FQNEAQ (reference sequence). The germline V and J ends were trimmed by 4 bases and 4 bases, with 16 bases remaining between them. CDR3 length: 15 amino acids. The material was peripheral blood, obtained on day 0 of AZD1222 vaccination. This rearrangement joins TRBV7-9 to TRBJ1-2, with D maybe TRBD1 (5 bases). The sequence derives from an adult in good health. This chain's CDR3 is CASSSNPRALYGYTF. DNA of the CDR3: TGTGCCAGCAGCTCAAACCCCAGGGCTCTCTATGGCTACACCTTC.